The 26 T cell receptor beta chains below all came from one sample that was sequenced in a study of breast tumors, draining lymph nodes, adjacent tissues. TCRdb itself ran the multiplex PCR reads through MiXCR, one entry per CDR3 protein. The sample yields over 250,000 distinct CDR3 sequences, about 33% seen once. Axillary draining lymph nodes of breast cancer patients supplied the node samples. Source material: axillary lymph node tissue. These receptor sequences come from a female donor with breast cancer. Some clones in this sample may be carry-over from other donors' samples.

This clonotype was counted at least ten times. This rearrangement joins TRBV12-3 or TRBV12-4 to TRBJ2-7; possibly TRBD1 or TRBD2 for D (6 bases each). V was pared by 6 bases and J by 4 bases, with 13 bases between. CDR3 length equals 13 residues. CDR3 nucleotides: TGTGCCAGCAGCCTGTGGGGGGCTTACGAGCAGTACTTC. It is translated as CASSLWGAYEQYF.

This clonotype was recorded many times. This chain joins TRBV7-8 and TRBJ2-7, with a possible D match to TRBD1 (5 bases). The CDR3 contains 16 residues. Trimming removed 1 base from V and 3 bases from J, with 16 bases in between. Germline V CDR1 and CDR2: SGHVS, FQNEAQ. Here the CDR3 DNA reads TGTGCCAGCAGCTTAGAGGGTGGGTGGGGCCACTACGAGCAGTACTTC. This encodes CASSLEGGWGHYEQYF.

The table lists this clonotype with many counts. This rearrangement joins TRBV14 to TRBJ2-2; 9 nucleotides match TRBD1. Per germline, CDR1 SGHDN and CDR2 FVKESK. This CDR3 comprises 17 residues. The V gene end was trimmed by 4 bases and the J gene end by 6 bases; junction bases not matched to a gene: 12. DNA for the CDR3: TGTGCCAGCAGCCGGCGTGAGGGACAGGGAAGGCCCGGGGAGCTGTTTTTT. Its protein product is CASSRREGQGRPGELFF.

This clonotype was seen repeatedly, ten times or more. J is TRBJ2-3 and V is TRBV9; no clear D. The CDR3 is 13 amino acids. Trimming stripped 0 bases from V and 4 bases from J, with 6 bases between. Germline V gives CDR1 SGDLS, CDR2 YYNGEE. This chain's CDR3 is CASSVVGPDTQYF. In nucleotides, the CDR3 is TGTGCCAGCAGCGTAGTGGGTCCAGATACGCAGTATTTT.

CDR3 sequence reads: CASSLLVAGGLPYEQYF. DNA for the CDR3: TGTGCCAGCAGTCTCTTGGTAGCGGGAGGCCTCCCCTACGAGCAGTACTTC. The chain is built from TRBV12-3 or TRBV12-4 and TRBJ2-7; 10 bases are a match to TRBD2. With 5 bases clipped from V and 2 bases from J, the junction kept 12 bases outside the gene matches. The CDR3 extends over 17 amino acids.

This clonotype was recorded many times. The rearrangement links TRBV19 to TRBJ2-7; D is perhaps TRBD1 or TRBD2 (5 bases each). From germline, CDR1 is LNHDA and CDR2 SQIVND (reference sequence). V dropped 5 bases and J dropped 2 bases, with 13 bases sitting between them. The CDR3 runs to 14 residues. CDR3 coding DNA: TGTGCCAGTAGTCTACGGGACGGCCCCTACGAGCAGTACTTC. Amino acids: CASSLRDGPYEQYF.

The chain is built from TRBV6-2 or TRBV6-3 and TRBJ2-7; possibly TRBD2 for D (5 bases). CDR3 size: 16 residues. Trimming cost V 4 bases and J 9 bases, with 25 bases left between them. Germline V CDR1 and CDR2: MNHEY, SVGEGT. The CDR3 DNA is TGTGCCAGCAGTTCTCCGAGGGTGGACCCGTCGTTGCTGCAGTACTTC. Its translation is CASSSPRVDPSLLQYF.

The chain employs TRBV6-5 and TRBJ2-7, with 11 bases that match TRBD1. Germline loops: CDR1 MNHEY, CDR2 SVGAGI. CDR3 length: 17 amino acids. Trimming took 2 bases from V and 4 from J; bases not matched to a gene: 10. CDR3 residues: CASSYDWGDRGNYEQYF. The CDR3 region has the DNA TGTGCCAGCAGTTACGACTGGGGGGACAGGGGGAATTACGAGCAGTACTTC.

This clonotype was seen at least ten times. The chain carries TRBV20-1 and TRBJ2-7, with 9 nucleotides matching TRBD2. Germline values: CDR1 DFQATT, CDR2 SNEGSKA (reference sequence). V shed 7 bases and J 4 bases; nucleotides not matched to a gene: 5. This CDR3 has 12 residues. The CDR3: CSGREGVYEQYF. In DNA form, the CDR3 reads TGCAGTGGGCGGGAGGGGGTATACGAGCAGTACTTC.

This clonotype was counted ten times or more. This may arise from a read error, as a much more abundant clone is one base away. The CDR3 region has the DNA TGTGCCAGCAGCCTATTGGGGGGCCAAGAGACCCAGTCCTTC. Translation: CASSLLGGQETQSF. The chain uses TRBV9 and TRBJ2-5, with D perhaps assigned TRBD1 or TRBD2 (6 bases each). From germline, CDR1 is SGDLS and CDR2 YYNGEE. CDR3 length equals 14 residues.

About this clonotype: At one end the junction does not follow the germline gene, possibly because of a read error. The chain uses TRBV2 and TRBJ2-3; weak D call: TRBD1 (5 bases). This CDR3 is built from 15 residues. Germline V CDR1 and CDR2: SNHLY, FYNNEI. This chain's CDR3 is CASSVEGANTDRQYF. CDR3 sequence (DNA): TGTGCCAGCAGTGTAGAAGGGGCGAACACAGATAGGCAGTATTTT.

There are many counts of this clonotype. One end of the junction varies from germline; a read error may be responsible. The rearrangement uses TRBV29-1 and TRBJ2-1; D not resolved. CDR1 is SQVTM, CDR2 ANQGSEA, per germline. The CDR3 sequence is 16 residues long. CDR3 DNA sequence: TGCGGCGTTGACAATGGGTGGTCTTCCCCCTACAATGAGCAGTTCTTC. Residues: CGVDNGWSSPYNEQFF.

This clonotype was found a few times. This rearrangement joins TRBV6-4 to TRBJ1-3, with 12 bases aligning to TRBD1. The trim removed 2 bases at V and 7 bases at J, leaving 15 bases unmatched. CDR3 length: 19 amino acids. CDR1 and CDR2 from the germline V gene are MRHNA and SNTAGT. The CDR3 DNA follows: TGTGCCAGCAGTGACAACCGGGACAGGGGGCGCCCGAAGTTGAACACCATATATTTT. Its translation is CASSDNRDRGRPKLNTIYF.

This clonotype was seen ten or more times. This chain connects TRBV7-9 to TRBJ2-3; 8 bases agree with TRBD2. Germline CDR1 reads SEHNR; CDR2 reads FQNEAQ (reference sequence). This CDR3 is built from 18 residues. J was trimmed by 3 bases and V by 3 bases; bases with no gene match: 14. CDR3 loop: CASSFLTGGVAGTDTQYF. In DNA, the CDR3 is TGTGCCAGCAGCTTCCTCACGGGGGGAGTAGCGGGAACAGATACGCAGTATTTT.

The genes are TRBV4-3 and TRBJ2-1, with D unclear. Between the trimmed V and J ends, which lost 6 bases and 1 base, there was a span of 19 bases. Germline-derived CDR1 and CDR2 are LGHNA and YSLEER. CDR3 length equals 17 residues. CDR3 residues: CASRPISSKQSYNEQFF. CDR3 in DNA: TGCGCCAGCAGACCGATCTCTTCGAAGCAATCCTACAATGAGCAGTTCTTC.

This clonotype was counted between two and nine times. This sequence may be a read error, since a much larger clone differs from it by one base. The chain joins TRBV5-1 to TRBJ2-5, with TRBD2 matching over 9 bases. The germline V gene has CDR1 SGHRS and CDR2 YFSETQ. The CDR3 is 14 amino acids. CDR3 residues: CASSSRTSEDTQYF. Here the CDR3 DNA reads TGCGCCAGCAGCTCCAGGACTAGCGAAGACACCCAGTACTTC.

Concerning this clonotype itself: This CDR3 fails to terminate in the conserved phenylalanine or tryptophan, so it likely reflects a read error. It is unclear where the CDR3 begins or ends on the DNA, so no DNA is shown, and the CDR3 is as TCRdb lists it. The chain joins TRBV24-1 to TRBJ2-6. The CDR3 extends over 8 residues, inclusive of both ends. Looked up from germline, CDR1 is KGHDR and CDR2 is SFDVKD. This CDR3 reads CATSDLRQ.

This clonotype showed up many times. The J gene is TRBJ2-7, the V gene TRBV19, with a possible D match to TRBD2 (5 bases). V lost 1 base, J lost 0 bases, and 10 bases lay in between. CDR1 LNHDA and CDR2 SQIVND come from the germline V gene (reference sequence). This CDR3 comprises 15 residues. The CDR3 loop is CASSIAGDSSYEQYF. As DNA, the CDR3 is TGTGCCAGTAGTATAGCCGGGGATAGCTCCTACGAGCAGTACTTC.

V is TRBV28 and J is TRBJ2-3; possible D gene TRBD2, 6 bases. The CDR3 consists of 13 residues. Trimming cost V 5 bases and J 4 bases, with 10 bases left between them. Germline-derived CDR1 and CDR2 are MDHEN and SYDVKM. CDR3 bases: TGTGCCAGCAGTCCGGAGGGGTCAGATACGCAGTATTTT. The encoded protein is CASSPEGSDTQYF. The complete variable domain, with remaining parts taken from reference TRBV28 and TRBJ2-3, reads DVKVTQSSRYLVKRTGEKVFLECVQDMDHENMFWYRQDPGLGLRLIYFSYDVKMKEKGDIPEGYSVSREKKERFSLILESASTNQTSMYLCASSPEGSDTQYFGPGTRLTVL.

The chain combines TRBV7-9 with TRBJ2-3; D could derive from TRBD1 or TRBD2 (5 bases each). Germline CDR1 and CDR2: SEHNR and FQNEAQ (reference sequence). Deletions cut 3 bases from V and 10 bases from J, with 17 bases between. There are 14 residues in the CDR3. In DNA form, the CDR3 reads TGTGCCAGCAGCTTCGGGGCTAGCACGGATGCGCAGTATTTT. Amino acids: CASSFGASTDAQYF.

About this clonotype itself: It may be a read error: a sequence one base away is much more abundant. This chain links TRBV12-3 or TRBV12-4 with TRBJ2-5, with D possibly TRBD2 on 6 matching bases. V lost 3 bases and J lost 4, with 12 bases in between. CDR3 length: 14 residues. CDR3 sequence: CASSFWTKRETQYF. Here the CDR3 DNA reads TGTGCCAGCAGTTTCTGGACTAAACGAGAGACCCAGTACTTC.

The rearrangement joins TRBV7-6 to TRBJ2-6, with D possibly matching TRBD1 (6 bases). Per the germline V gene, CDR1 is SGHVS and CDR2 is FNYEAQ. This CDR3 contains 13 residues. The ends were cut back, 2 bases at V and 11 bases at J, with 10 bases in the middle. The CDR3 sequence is CASSLSGVHVLTF. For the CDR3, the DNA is TGTGCCAGCAGCTTATCAGGGGTCCACGTCCTGACTTTC.

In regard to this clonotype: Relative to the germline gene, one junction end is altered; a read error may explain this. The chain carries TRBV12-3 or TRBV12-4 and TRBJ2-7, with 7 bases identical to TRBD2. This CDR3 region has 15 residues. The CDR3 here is CASSLSASGSYERYF. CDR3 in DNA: TGTGCCAGCAGTTTATCTGCTAGCGGCTCCTACGAGCGGTACTTC.

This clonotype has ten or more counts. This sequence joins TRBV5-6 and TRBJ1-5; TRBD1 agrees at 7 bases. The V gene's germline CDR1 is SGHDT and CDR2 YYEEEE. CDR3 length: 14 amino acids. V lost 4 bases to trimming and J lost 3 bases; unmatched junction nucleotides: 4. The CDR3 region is CASSLGTVNQPQHF. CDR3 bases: TGTGCCAGCAGCCTTGGGACAGTCAATCAGCCCCAGCATTTT. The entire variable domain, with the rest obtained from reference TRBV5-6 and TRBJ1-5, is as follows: DAGVTQSPTHLIKTRGQQVTLRCSPKSGHDTVSWYQQALGQGPQFIFQYYEEEERQRGNFPDRFSGHQFPNYSSELNVNALLLGDSALYLCASSLGTVNQPQHFGDGTRLSIL.

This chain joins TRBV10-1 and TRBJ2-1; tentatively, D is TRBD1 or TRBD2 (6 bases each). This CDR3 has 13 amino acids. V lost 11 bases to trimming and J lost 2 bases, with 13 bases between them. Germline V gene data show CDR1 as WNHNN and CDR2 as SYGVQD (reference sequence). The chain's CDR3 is CAAEGGTYNEQFF. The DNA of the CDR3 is TGCGCCGCCGAGGGGGGAACCTACAATGAGCAGTTCTTC.

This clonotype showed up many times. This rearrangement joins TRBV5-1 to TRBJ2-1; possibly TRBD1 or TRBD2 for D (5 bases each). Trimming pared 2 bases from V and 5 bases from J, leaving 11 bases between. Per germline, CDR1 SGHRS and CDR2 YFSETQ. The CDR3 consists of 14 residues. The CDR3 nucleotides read TGCGCCAGCAGCTTCCGGGACCTAAACAATGAGCAGTTCTTC. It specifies CASSFRDLNNEQFF.